Each of the 23 T cell receptor beta chains below was sequenced from the same sample in a study of blood T cell repertoires in COVID-19 (dated by TCRdb to 2018 to 2021). The method behind the library was the immunoSEQ multiplex PCR assay. The immuneACCESS repertoire file appears here via TCRdb, limited to in-frame rearrangements. These files lack a portion of the clones; in checked studies, under half of the deficit traces to unresolved V genes, and the cause of the others is not known. The sample has approximately 210,000 clones on record, roughly nine tenths of them singletons. Around 1.2% of the sample is in the top ten clones. The sample comprised peripheral blood. These receptors were obtained from a young man with acute or convalescent COVID-19.

CDR3 DNA sequence: TGTGCCAGCAGCCAAGAACTAGGTAGTCTACGAGAGCAGTACTTC. Its protein is CASSQELGSLREQYF. The V gene is TRBV4-2, the J gene TRBJ2-7; TRBD2 is a possible D gene (5 bases). Germline V gives CDR1 LGHNA, CDR2 YNFKEQ. V lost 0 bases and J lost 7, with 16 bases in between. CDR3 length equals 15 residues.

V usage is TRBV7-2 and J usage is TRBJ2-5, with 11 bases matching TRBD2. J gave up 5 bases and V 1 base, and 9 bases lay outside the gene matches. CDR3 length: 17 residues. Germline V gene data show CDR1 as SGHTA and CDR2 as FQGNSA. Here the CDR3 DNA reads TGTGCCAGCAGCTTAGGGGATAGCGGGGGGGCCTGGGAGACCCAGTACTTC. Protein product: CASSLGDSGGAWETQYF.

This chain joins TRBV14 and TRBJ2-1; D remains unclear. The CDR3 totals 15 residues. Germline CDR1 SGHDN, CDR2 FVKESK. The V end lost 4 bases, the J end lost 0 bases, and 10 bases lay between the germline ends. The CDR3 sequence: CASSPEWLSYNEQFF. DNA of the CDR3: TGTGCCAGCAGCCCAGAGTGGCTCTCCTACAATGAGCAGTTCTTC.

This chain uses TRBV10-3 with TRBJ2-1, with 10 bases aligning to TRBD2. The CDR3 has 13 residues. Germline assignment: CDR1 ENHRY and CDR2 SYGVKD. The V and J ends lost 9 bases and 4 bases, in that order; junction bases with no gene match: 3. Here the CDR3 DNA reads TGTGCCATTAGCGGGGGGCTTTACAATGAGCAGTTCTTC. This translates into CAISGGLYNEQFF.

The chain employs TRBV4-2 and TRBJ2-2; D perhaps matches TRBD2 (8 bases). There are 19 residues in the CDR3. Germline V CDR1 and CDR2: LGHNA, YNFKEQ. The V end was cut by 3 bases, the J end by 5 bases, with 25 bases between. The CDR3 sequence: CASSHHAPGRGPDTGELFF. DNA for the CDR3: TGTGCCAGCAGCCACCACGCGCCCGGGAGGGGGCCTGATACCGGGGAGCTGTTTTTT.

The chain has TRBV6-1 and TRBJ1-6; the D gene is possibly TRBD1 (5 bases). Trimming took 2 bases from V and 5 from J, leaving 13 bases between them. Germline V lookup: CDR1 MNHNS, CDR2 SASEGT. This CDR3 region has 16 residues. In DNA, the CDR3 is TGTGCCAGCAGTGAACCACCAAGGGGCCATAATTCACCCCTCCACTTT. It is translated as CASSEPPRGHNSPLHF.

The chain recombines TRBV6-6 with TRBJ2-2; D may be TRBD1 (6 bases). The V gene's germline CDR1 is MNHNY and CDR2 SVGAGI (reference sequence). V lost 5 bases and J lost 3, with 16 bases in between. CDR3 length equals 16 residues. In nucleotides, the CDR3 is TGTGCCAGCAGTATACAGGGACGTGGGGACACCGGGGAGCTGTTTTTT. Its translation: CASSIQGRGDTGELFF.

The chain recombines TRBV18 with TRBJ2-7, with D possibly TRBD1 on 7 matching bases. From germline, CDR1 is KGHSH and CDR2 LQKENI. V was shortened by 3 bases and J by 11 bases, with 14 bases between the two germline ends. The CDR3 spans 12 residues. The CDR3 DNA is TGTGCCAGCTCACCCAACCAGGGGGGCGAGTACTTC. It is translated as CASSPNQGGEYF.

The chain recombines TRBV28 with TRBJ1-1, with TRBD1 identical over 10 bases. Germline V CDR1 and CDR2: MDHEN, SYDVKM. The trim removed 6 bases at V and 4 bases at J, leaving 8 bases unmatched. This CDR3 spans 15 amino acids. CDR3 in DNA: TGTGCCAGCAGCAGCGACAGGGGGCGGGGCACTGAAGCTTTCTTT. This encodes CASSSDRGRGTEAFF.

V usage is TRBV19 and J usage is TRBJ2-3; D may be TRBD2 (6 bases). The CDR3 covers 13 residues. Per germline, CDR1 LNHDA and CDR2 SQIVND (reference sequence). The V end was cut by 3 bases, the J end by 11 bases, with 15 bases between. The CDR3 spells CASSMGGLIEQYF. The CDR3 coding sequence is TGTGCCAGTAGTATGGGGGGACTGATTGAGCAGTATTTT.

The chain is built from TRBV5-4 and TRBJ2-7; 11 bases are shared with TRBD2. This CDR3 has 16 residues. Germline CDR1 SGHNT, CDR2 YYREEE (reference sequence). DNA of the CDR3: TGTGCTACTAGACTAGCGGGGAGGAGTAGCTCCTACGAGCAGTACTTC. Protein: CATRLAGRSSSYEQYF.

The chain is built from TRBV28 and TRBJ2-7; 8 bases align to TRBD2. This CDR3 has 15 amino acids. Trimming cost V 2 bases and J 6 bases; bases outside gene matches: 9. Germline values: CDR1 MDHEN, CDR2 SYDVKM. The CDR3 sequence: CASSLSTSGRGEQYF. The CDR3 DNA is TGTGCCAGCAGTTTAAGCACTAGCGGTCGGGGCGAGCAGTACTTC. The full variable domain, in which reference TRBV28 and TRBJ2-7 provide the parts outside the CDR3, is DVKVTQSSRYLVKRTGEKVFLECVQDMDHENMFWYRQDPGLGLRLIYFSYDVKMKEKGDIPEGYSVSREKKERFSLILESASTNQTSMYLCASSLSTSGRGEQYFGPGTRLTVT.

This clone was found many times. This chain links TRBV5-8 with TRBJ1-1; TRBD1 matches at 8 bases. This CDR3 region has 14 residues. Germline values: CDR1 SGHTS, CDR2 YDEGEE. The trim removed 2 bases at V and 1 base at J, leaving 1 base unmatched. The CDR3 region is CASSFDRGNTEAFF. CDR3 DNA: TGTGCCAGCAGCTTCGACAGGGGGAACACTGAAGCTTTCTTT.

The chain employs TRBV6-5 and TRBJ2-3; the D gene is possibly TRBD2 (6 bases). Germline values: CDR1 MNHEY, CDR2 SVGAGI. V was cut by 0 bases and J by 4 bases, with 14 bases left in between. The CDR3 is 16 amino acids. CDR3 nucleotide sequence: TGTGCCAGCAGTTACTCGTATGGGAGGCACCCAGATACGCAGTATTTT. Its translation is CASSYSYGRHPDTQYF.

The V gene is TRBV15, the J gene TRBJ2-5, with 7 nucleotides matching TRBD2. The germline V gene has CDR1 LNHNV and CDR2 YYDKDF (reference sequence). The V segment lost 1 base and the J segment 2 bases; nucleotides outside the gene matches: 1. The CDR3 extends over 14 amino acids. This CDR3 reads CATSRGGGQETQYF. The CDR3, as DNA: TGTGCCACCAGCAGAGGGGGGGGTCAAGAGACCCAGTACTTC.

The chain recombines TRBV6-5 with TRBJ1-2; maybe TRBD1 (6 bases). This CDR3 has 12 amino acids. Trimming shortened V by 7 bases and J by 2 bases, and 8 bases separated the two germline ends. Germline assignment: CDR1 MNHEY and CDR2 SVGAGI. This chain's CDR3 is CASKGGNYGYTF. CDR3 in DNA: TGTGCCAGCAAAGGGGGAAACTATGGCTACACCTTC.

CDR3 sequence reads: CASSSQGMGNTEAFF. The CDR3 DNA reads as TGTGCCAGCAGCTCACAGGGGATGGGAAACACTGAAGCTTTCTTT. This chain links TRBV7-6 with TRBJ1-1, with 7 positions matching TRBD1. V was clipped by 4 bases and J by 2 bases; unmatched bases: 7. Per the germline V gene, CDR1 is SGHVS and CDR2 is FNYEAQ. This CDR3 contains 15 residues.

The chain is built from TRBV30 and TRBJ2-1; perhaps TRBD2 as D (5 bases). There are 14 residues in the CDR3. V was clipped by 1 base and J by 10 bases, with 17 bases between them. Germline assignment: CDR1 GTSNPN and CDR2 SVGIG (reference sequence). The CDR3 loop reads CAWSETIGSPEQFF. The CDR3 DNA reads as TGTGCCTGGAGTGAGACTATCGGATCCCCCGAGCAGTTCTTC. Based on the CDR3 plus reference TRBV30 and TRBJ2-1, the full variable domain is SQTIHQWPATLVQPVGSPLSLECTVEGTSNPNLYWYRQAAGRGLQLLFYSVGIGQISSEVPQNLSASRPQDRQFILSSKKLLLSDSGFYLCAWSETIGSPEQFFGPGTRLTVL.

J is TRBJ2-1 and V is TRBV5-4, with D perhaps matching TRBD2 (5 bases). Germline V lookup: CDR1 SGHNT, CDR2 YYREEE (reference sequence). V shed 4 bases and J shed 7 bases, with 24 bases lying between them. This CDR3 is 17 amino acids long. CDR3 nucleotide sequence: TGTGCCAGCAGCGTCTCTATCGCCCCTTTAGCGCGAAATGAGCAGTTCTTC. It specifies CASSVSIAPLARNEQFF.

The V gene is TRBV11-2, the J gene TRBJ2-3; 9 nucleotides line up with TRBD1. Germline V gene lookup returns CDR1 SGHAT and CDR2 FQNNGV. The V gene end was trimmed by 5 bases and the J gene end by 2 bases; junction bases not matched to a gene: 5. CDR3 length: 15 residues. The CDR3 sequence: CASSLGQGHTDTQYF. CDR3 nucleotide sequence: TGTGCCAGCAGCCTAGGACAGGGGCACACAGATACGCAGTATTTT.

The rearrangement joins TRBV9 to TRBJ1-2, with a weak D call TRBD1 (5 bases). From germline, CDR1 is SGDLS and CDR2 YYNGEE. The CDR3 sequence is 14 residues long. V was trimmed by 0 bases and J by 2 bases, leaving 8 bases between them. The CDR3 protein is CASSVVSGNYGYTF. CDR3 DNA sequence: TGTGCCAGCAGCGTAGTGTCAGGGAACTATGGCTACACCTTC.

The chain combines TRBV28 with TRBJ2-3; 9 bases fit TRBD2. Germline V CDR1 and CDR2: MDHEN, SYDVKM. J was trimmed by 4 bases and V by 3 bases; bases with no gene match: 8. The CDR3 extends over 16 amino acids. The DNA for the CDR3 is TGTGCCAGCAGTTTGGGAAGCGGGGGGCAACCAGATACGCAGTATTTT. It specifies CASSLGSGGQPDTQYF. The full variable domain, with the rest looked up from reference TRBV28 and TRBJ2-3, is DVKVTQSSRYLVKRTGEKVFLECVQDMDHENMFWYRQDPGLGLRLIYFSYDVKMKEKGDIPEGYSVSREKKERFSLILESASTNQTSMYLCASSLGSGGQPDTQYFGPGTRLTVL.

This chain connects TRBV5-1 to TRBJ2-1; 8 bases align to TRBD2. The ends lost 8 bases at V and 2 bases at J; junction bases unmatched: 6. This CDR3 contains 14 residues. CDR1 is SGHRS and CDR2 is YFSETQ in the germline V gene. The CDR3 DNA is TGCGCCAGTTCTAGCGGGCAAACCTACAATGAGCAGTTCTTC. It specifies CASSSGQTYNEQFF. Based on the CDR3 plus reference TRBV5-1 and TRBJ2-1, the full variable domain is KAGVTQTPRYLIKTRGQQVTLSCSPISGHRSVSWYQQTPGQGLQFLFEYFSETQRNKGNFPGRFSGRQFSNSRSEMNVSTLELGDSALYLCASSSGQTYNEQFFGPGTRLTVL.